This T cell receptor beta chain emerged from a study of T cell repertoires in cytomegalovirus infection. The study's findings and limits: Pooled public TCR beta family frequency picked out CMV carriers with the relevant HLA. HLA-C-restricted, CMV-specific TCR beta clonotypes were dominant ex vivo.

About this clonotype itself: Its antigen is not known.

In TCRdb, the reads were re-called with MiXCR into one record per CDR3 protein. The table shows more than 350,000 distinct CDR3 sequences, with about 33% occurring only once. Material for sequencing was PBMCs. The TCR originated in a human donor in good health (CMV status not recorded). Some clones in this sample may be carry-over from other donors' samples.

The CDR3: CASSEGLAYNGYTF. CDR3 in DNA: TGTGCCAGCAGTGAAGGGTTGGCGTATAATGGCTACACCTTC. This chain connects TRBV6-1 to TRBJ1-2; no clear D. CDR1 is MNHNS and CDR2 is SASEGT in the germline V gene. Trimming cost V 1 base and J 6 bases, with 12 bases left between them. The CDR3 is 14 residues long.